The 4 T cell receptor beta chains in this list originate from one sample, sequenced in a study of monozygotic twins with inflammatory bowel disease. TCRdb reprocessed the 5' RACE reads and reports one entry per CDR3 protein, with no DNA. The table lists roughly 330,000 distinct CDR3 sequences. The material sequenced was blood. All receptors come from a human donor with ulcerative colitis or Crohn's disease, or a healthy co-twin of an affected twin (not recorded which).

The chain combines TRBV20-1 with TRBJ1-5; lacking DNA, the TRBD1 call made by TCRdb goes unchecked. Germline CDR1 reads DFQATT; CDR2 reads SNEGSKA (reference sequence). This CDR3 region has 13 residues. The CDR3 here is CSAPGGANQPQHF.

The chain has TRBV4-1 and TRBJ2-3; without DNA, the TCRdb call of TRBD2 cannot be checked. Germline-derived CDR1 and CDR2 are MGHRA and YSYEKL. This CDR3 is 16 amino acids long. CDR3 protein: CASSQESGGATDTQYF.

This rearrangement joins TRBV20-1 to TRBJ1-1. CDR1 and CDR2 (germline): DFQATT, SNEGSKA (reference sequence). The CDR3 extends over 13 amino acids. The CDR3 spells CSATGFVNTEAFF.

The J gene is TRBJ1-5, the V gene TRBV3-1; TCRdb proposes TRBD1, but this gene call is untestable without DNA. CDR1 LGHDT and CDR2 YNNKEL come from the germline V gene (reference sequence). This CDR3 region has 14 residues. CDR3 amino acids: CASSQMGGNQPQHF. The full variable domain, with the rest looked up from reference TRBV3-1 and TRBJ1-5, is DTAVSQTPKYLVTQMGNDKSIKCEQNLGHDTMYWYKQDSKKFLKIMFSYNNKELIINETVPNRFSPKSPDKAHLNLHINSLELGDSAVYFCASSQMGGNQPQHFGDGTRLSIL.